These T cell receptor beta chains were read from a single sample in a study of blood T cells in healthy people across ages. One entry per CDR3 protein, called by TCRdb with MiXCR from the 5' RACE reads. The repertoire consists of over 1,500,000 distinct CDR3 sequences, with less than 50% occurring once and the leading ten covering less than 2.5%. The sample consisted of blood. These receptor sequences come from a woman in her thirties or forties in good health. CDR3s include the opening cysteine and the closing phenylalanine or tryptophan. D genes are given only for firm matches. Rows may omit the clone size; those that give it use once, few, many or a size class.

. TRBJ1-6 TRBV24-1 . CATSDSQGLNSPLHF TGTGCCACCAGTGATTCCCAGGGGCTAAATTCACCCCTCCACTTT
. TRBJ1-3 TRBV7-2 . CASSSLSGFEIGNTIYF TGTGCCAGCAGCTCTCTTTCCGGCTTCGAGATAGGAAACACCATATATTTT
. TRBJ2-5 TRBV7-8 . CASSLDYSKQYF TGTGCCAGCAGCTTGGACTATTCTAAGCAGTACTTC
TRBD1 TRBJ2-7 TRBV4-3 few CASSPGDRGSYEQYF TGCGCCAGCAGCCCCGGGGACAGGGGTTCCTACGAGCAGTACTTC
. TRBJ2-5 TRBV5-1 many CASSLVGRAETQYF TGCGCCAGCAGCTTGGTGGGCAGGGCAGAGACCCAGTACTTC
TRBD2 TRBJ2-3 TRBV25-1 . CASSEAFGSGETDTQYF TGTGCCAGCAGTGAAGCCTTCGGTAGCGGGGAAACAGATACGCAGTATTTT
TRBD2 TRBJ2-1 TRBV12-3/TRBV12-4 . CASSLSRGGLYNEQFF TGTGCCAGCAGTTTATCGCGGGGGGGCCTCTACAATGAGCAGTTCTTC
. TRBJ2-1 TRBV6-2/TRBV6-3 few CASSPAWGEQFF TGTGCCAGCAGTCCCGCCTGGGGGGAGCAGTTCTTC
. TRBJ2-5 TRBV7-9 . CASSLSQGLGAQYF TGTGCCAGCAGCTTAAGTCAGGGCCTTGGGGCCCAGTACTTC
. TRBJ2-1 TRBV24-1 few CATSDFTEAGNEQFF TGTGCCACCAGTGATTTTACGGAGGCTGGGAATGAGCAGTTCTTC
. TRBJ2-3 TRBV20-1 few CRAEDTQYF TGCAGGGCGGAGGATACGCAGTATTTT
TRBD1 TRBJ2-7 TRBV29-1 many CSVEVGDRTYEQYF TGCAGCGTTGAAGTGGGGGACAGGACCTACGAGCAGTACTTC
. TRBJ2-5 TRBV28 . CASSYPRERQETQYF TGTGCCAGCAGTTATCCTAGGGAGCGGCAAGAGACCCAGTACTTC
TRBD1 TRBJ1-2 TRBV3-1 . CASSRGTGGAYGYTF TGTGCCAGCAGCCGCGGGACAGGGGGCGCCTATGGCTACACCTTC
. TRBJ2-3 TRBV12-3/TRBV12-4 few CASTAGGQTDTQYF TGTGCCAGCACGGCTGGCGGGCAAACAGATACGCAGTATTTT
TRBD2 TRBJ2-1 TRBV2 few CASSEEPASGRWGEQFF TGTGCCAGCAGTGAGGAGCCGGCTAGCGGGCGCTGGGGTGAGCAGTTCTTC
. TRBJ1-6 TRBV7-6 . CASSRGQRSSYNSPLHF TGTGCCAGCAGCCGAGGACAGAGGAGCTCCTATAATTCACCCCTCCACTTT
. TRBJ1-2 TRBV12-3/TRBV12-4 . CASEGVQGQGYGYTF TGTGCCAGCGAGGGGGTACAGGGTCAAGGTTATGGCTACACCTTC
. TRBJ2-1 TRBV24-1 . CATSDWSNEQFF TGTGCCACCAGTGACTGGAGCAATGAGCAGTTCTTC
. TRBJ2-1 TRBV20-1 few CSARSLGPDPYNEQFF TGCAGTGCTAGATCGTTGGGGCCAGACCCCTACAATGAGCAGTTCTTC
TRBD1 TRBJ1-2 TRBV7-9 . CASSLGQGFDGYTF TGTGCCAGCAGCTTGGGACAGGGTTTCGATGGCTACACCTTC
. TRBJ2-1 TRBV27 few CASSFGQGYEQFF TGTGCCAGCAGTTTCGGGCAGGGATATGAGCAGTTCTTC
TRBD1 TRBJ2-1 TRBV7-2 . CASSYRQGTYEQFF TGTGCCAGCAGCTACCGACAGGGGACCTACGAGCAGTTCTTC
TRBD1 TRBJ2-1 TRBV27 . CASSLSDRGLLSYNEQFF TGTGCCAGCAGTCTCTCCGACAGGGGCCTTCTCTCCTACAATGAGCAGTTCTTC
TRBD2 TRBJ2-5 TRBV7-9 once CASSFYSGGKETQYF TGTGCCAGCAGCTTCTATAGCGGGGGCAAGGAGACCCAGTACTTC
. TRBJ2-1 TRBV20-1 . CSAGAIGGGSYNEQFF TGCAGTGCTGGGGCAATTGGCGGAGGCTCCTACAATGAGCAGTTCTTC
TRBD1 TRBJ1-1 TRBV6-1 . CASSTLTGGGQALNTEAFF TGTGCCAGCAGTACCTTAACCGGAGGAGGACAGGCCTTGAACACTGAAGCTTTCTTT
TRBD1 TRBJ2-6 TRBV19 few CASIGQGAPGANVLTF TGTGCCAGTATCGGACAGGGGGCGCCTGGGGCCAACGTCCTGACTTTC
. TRBJ2-1 TRBV6-1 few CASSHGDLLGNEQFF TGTGCCAGCAGCCACGGGGACCTCCTGGGCAATGAGCAGTTCTTC
. TRBJ2-3 TRBV7-3 once CASSLTGTPFRYF TGTGCCAGCAGCTTAACCGGGACTCCTTTTAGGTATTTT
TRBD2 TRBJ2-5 TRBV24-1 few CATSAPSGGSQETQYF TGTGCCACCAGTGCCCCTAGCGGGGGCTCACAAGAGACCCAGTACTTC
. TRBJ1-4 TRBV4-3 few CASSRDPNEEKLFF TGCGCCAGCAGCCGGGACCCTAATGAAGAAAAACTGTTTTTT
. TRBJ1-6 TRBV12-3/TRBV12-4 few CASSSTVGSPLHF TGTGCCAGCAGTTCGACAGTTGGTTCACCCCTCCACTTT
. TRBJ1-1 TRBV5-1 once CASSFLGDTNTEAFF TGCGCCAGCAGCTTCTTAGGGGACACGAACACTGAAGCTTTCTTT
TRBD1 TRBJ1-5 TRBV5-1 . CASSWTGQSNQPQHF TGCGCCAGCAGCTGGACGGGACAGTCCAATCAGCCCCAGCATTTT
TRBD1 TRBJ2-1 TRBV6-2/TRBV6-3 . CASTHIDRVFEFF TGTGCCAGCACCCACATTGACAGGGTGTTTGAGTTCTTC
. TRBJ2-3 TRBV10-1 . CASSESRQGSDTQYF TGCGCCAGCAGTGAGTCGAGGCAGGGGTCAGATACGCAGTATTTT
. TRBJ2-7 TRBV2 . CASSEIGAFSYNEQYF TGTGCCAGCAGTGAAATCGGGGCCTTCTCCTACAATGAGCAGTACTTC
. TRBJ2-4 TRBV6-6 few CASSQQGPLAKNIQYF TGTGCCAGCAGTCAACAGGGCCCTCTAGCCAAAAACATTCAGTACTTC
TRBD2 TRBJ2-7 TRBV7-8 once CASSPRTAERGVQFGSYEQYF TGTGCCAGCAGCCCCCGGACGGCGGAGCGGGGGGTGCAGTTTGGATCCTACGAGCAGTACTTC
. TRBJ2-3 TRBV12-3/TRBV12-4 . CASSTTQGTDTQYF TGTGCCAGCAGTACGACCCAGGGCACAGATACACAGTATTTT
. TRBJ1-5 TRBV12-3/TRBV12-4 . CASNLGRASNQPQHF TGTGCCAGCAACCTCGGACGAGCCAGCAATCAGCCCCAGCATTTT
. TRBJ2-3 TRBV7-9 few CASSPRGLTPGASPDTQYF TGTGCCAGCAGCCCCAGGGGTTTGACTCCGGGGGCGAGCCCAGATACGCAGTATTTT
TRBD2 TRBJ2-1 TRBV2 . CASRAGTKTYNEQFF TGTGCCAGCAGAGCCGGGACTAAGACATACAATGAGCAGTTCTTC
. TRBJ1-2 TRBV28 once CASSRGSTRNYGNTF TGTGCCAGCTCTCGGGGGTCGACAAGAAACTATGGCAACACCTTC
. TRBJ2-5 TRBV2 few CASSGSSGETQYF TGTGCCAGCAGTGGGTCTAGTGGGGAGACCCAGTACTTC
. TRBJ2-3 TRBV10-1 . CASKRGESTDTQYF TGCGCCAGCAAAAGGGGCGAGAGCACAGATACGCAGTATTTT
. TRBJ2-6 TRBV4-2 . CASSQDTGGSGADVLTF TGTGCCAGCAGCCAAGATACAGGAGGCTCTGGGGCCGACGTCCTGACTTTC
TRBD2 TRBJ2-5 TRBV7-2 . CASSPGLARGYQETQYF TGTGCCAGCAGCCCGGGACTAGCGAGGGGGTACCAAGAGACCCAGTACTTC
. TRBJ1-5 TRBV4-3 . CASSQEGGAQPQHF TGCGCCAGCAGCCAAGAAGGGGGGGCTCAGCCCCAGCATTTT
TRBD2 TRBJ2-1 TRBV4-3 . CASSQEWTSNNEQFF TGCGCCAGCAGCCAAGAATGGACTAGTAACAATGAGCAGTTCTTC
TRBD1 TRBJ2-7 TRBV5-1 few CASSLVTDRDEQYF TGCGCCAGCAGCTTGGTAACGGACAGGGACGAGCAGTACTTC
. TRBJ1-2 TRBV4-2 . CAGSQEVLHGYTF TGTGCCGGCAGCCAAGAGGTTTTGCATGGCTACACCTTC